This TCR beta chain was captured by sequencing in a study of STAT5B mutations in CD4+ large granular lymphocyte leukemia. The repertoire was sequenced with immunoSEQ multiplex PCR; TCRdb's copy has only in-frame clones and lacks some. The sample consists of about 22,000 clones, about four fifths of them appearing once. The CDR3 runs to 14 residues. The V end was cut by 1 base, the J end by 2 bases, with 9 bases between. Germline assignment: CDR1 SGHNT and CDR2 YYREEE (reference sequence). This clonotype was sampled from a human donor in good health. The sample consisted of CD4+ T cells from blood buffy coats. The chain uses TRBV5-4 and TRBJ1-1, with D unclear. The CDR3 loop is CASSLPGTNTEAFF. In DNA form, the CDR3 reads TGTGCCAGCAGCTTGCCGGGCACAAACACTGAAGCTTTCTTT.